A single sample gave rise to the 6 T cell receptor beta chains below, sequenced in a study of beta chain features in type 1 diabetes. Study-wide results and caveats: Type 1 diabetes patients had moderately but significantly shorter TCRB CDR3s in all four CD4+ subsets.

Expressed TCRB transcripts got sequenced, as all isolated RNA was reverse transcribed. This table comes from immunoSEQ multiplex PCR, and its TCRdb copy is limited to in-frame clones, with some not included. The repertoire includes 630,000 or so clones, over 11% of them detected once, and approximately 0.043% sits in the top ten. For these TCRs, the target antigens are not known. The sample taken for sequencing was naive CD4+ T cells from blood. The source is a man aged 18 to 29 with type 1 diabetes.

Notes on this clone: The identical CDR3 is also encoded by other nucleotide sequences in the sample. The chain couples TRBV30 to TRBJ1-1; D call uncertain. CDR3 length equals 12 residues. Germline assignment: CDR1 GTSNPN and CDR2 SVGIG (reference sequence). V was clipped by 1 base and J by 0 bases, with 3 bases between them. Written as DNA, the CDR3 is TGTGCCTGGAGTGCATTGAACACTGAAGCTTTCTTT. Its translation: CAWSALNTEAFF.

This clone appeared a few times. The rearrangement joins TRBV30 to TRBJ1-5, with D perhaps matching TRBD1 (5 bases). The V end was cut by 2 bases, the J end by 4 bases, with 15 bases between. Germline V gene sequence: CDR1 GTSNPN, CDR2 SVGIG (reference sequence). This CDR3 comprises 15 residues. This chain's CDR3 is CAWSNGGQRNQPQHF. CDR3 DNA sequence: TGTGCCTGGAGTAACGGAGGACAAAGAAATCAGCCCCAGCATTTT.

This chain joins TRBV25-1 and TRBJ1-1; TRBD1 might be the D (6 bases). The CDR3 is 13 residues long. Germline CDR1 reads MGHDK; CDR2 reads SYGVNS. V was clipped by 8 bases and J by 3 bases, with 13 bases between them. This CDR3 reads CASVRGHYTEAFF. CDR3 nucleotide sequence: TGTGCCAGCGTCAGGGGACACTACACTGAAGCTTTCTTT.

CDR3 nucleotides: TGTGCCAGCAGTGTGAGGACCGGGGAGCTGTTTTTT. It encodes CASSVRTGELFF. The chain is built from TRBV2 and TRBJ2-2; D is uncertain. This CDR3 is built from 12 residues. Germline V CDR1 and CDR2: SNHLY, FYNNEI. Between the trimmed V and J ends, which lost 4 bases and 5 bases, there was a span of 5 bases. The complete variable domain, with remaining parts taken from reference TRBV2 and TRBJ2-2, reads EPEVTQTPSHQVTQMGQEVILRCVPISNHLYFYWYRQILGQKVEFLVSFYNNEISEKSEIFDDQFSVERPDGSNFTLKIRSTKLEDSAMYFCASSVRTGELFFGEGSRLTVL.

The rearrangement links TRBV25-1 to TRBJ2-1; TRBD1 or TRBD2 may be the D gene (6 bases each). Between the trimmed V and J ends, which lost 2 bases and 8 bases, there was a span of 10 bases. Germline lookup yields CDR1 MGHDK and CDR2 SYGVNS. The CDR3 sequence is 13 residues long. CDR3 sequence (DNA): TGTGCCAGCAGTGAAGTTAGGGGGGATGAGCAGTTCTTC. Its protein product is CASSEVRGDEQFF.

The table lists this clone with a few counts. The genes are TRBV30 and TRBJ2-7; no reliable D call. Germline assignment: CDR1 GTSNPN and CDR2 SVGIG (reference sequence). This CDR3 contains 12 residues. V lost 5 bases and J 7 bases, leaving 15 bases between the germline ends. The CDR3 coding sequence is TGTGCCTGGTCAACCCCCCTTGGGGAGCAGTACTTC. Amino acid sequence: CAWSTPLGEQYF.